This TCR beta chain was documented in a study of T cell changes during pregnancy in multiple sclerosis. Germline V gene lookup returns CDR1 MGHRA and CDR2 YSYEKL. V lost 0 bases, J lost 4 bases, and 8 bases stayed unmatched. CDR3 length: 16 residues. Clones were sequenced by immunoSEQ multiplex PCR, and TCRdb holds only the in-frame ones, with some missing. The profile shows around 37,000 clones, 88% of them singletons. This clone was seen just once. The rearrangement joins TRBV4-1 to TRBJ1-2, with 7 bases that match TRBD1. The sequence was collected from a female donor with multiple sclerosis, enrolled in a pregnancy study. The sample was CD8+ T cells from peripheral blood mononuclear cells, taken in the third trimester of pregnancy. The CDR3 protein is CASSQEWDSLLYGYTF. CDR3 coding DNA: TGCGCCAGCAGCCAAGAATGGGACAGCCTCCTCTATGGCTACACCTTC.